A single sample gave rise to the 29 T cell receptor beta chains below, sequenced in a study of blood T cell repertoires in COVID-19. Libraries were prepared by immunoSEQ multiplex PCR; TCRdb keeps only in-frame clonotypes and omits some of them. The table has roughly 140,000 clones, more than 70% seen once; the top ten hold approximately 2.5%. The sequencing input was peripheral blood. These receptors all come from a human donor in a cohort sampled during active COVID-19.

The chain uses TRBV19 and TRBJ1-4; D gene ambiguous. V was cut by 3 bases and J by 2 bases, with 4 bases left in between. The CDR3 runs 13 residues. Germline lookup yields CDR1 LNHDA and CDR2 SQIVND (reference sequence). The CDR3 spells CASSIQTNEKLFF. In DNA, the CDR3 is TGTGCCAGTAGTATTCAGACTAATGAAAAACTGTTTTTT. Looking up the rest from reference TRBV19 and TRBJ1-4 gives the full variable domain: DGGITQSPKYLFRKEGQNVTLSCEQNLNHDAMYWYRQDPGQGLRLIYYSQIVNDFQKGDIAEGYSVSREKKESFPLTVTSAQKNPTAFYLCASSIQTNEKLFFGSGTQLSVL.

This sequence joins TRBV27 and TRBJ1-1; no definite D call. This CDR3 has 13 residues. CDR1 and CDR2 from the germline V gene are MNHEY and SMNVEV (reference sequence). V shed 3 bases and J shed 8 bases, with 13 bases lying between them. CDR3 residues: CASSFLGGQEAFF. CDR3 nucleotides: TGTGCCAGCAGTTTTCTTGGAGGTCAAGAAGCTTTCTTT.

The chain employs TRBV7-9 and TRBJ1-5, with D tentatively TRBD1 (6 bases). Germline assignment: CDR1 SEHNR and CDR2 FQNEAQ (reference sequence). CDR3 length: 12 residues. V was cut by 8 bases and J by 7 bases, with 12 bases left in between. CDR3 sequence reads: CASSGVGQPQHF. The CDR3 DNA reads TGTGCCAGCTCAGGGGTGGGGCAGCCCCAGCATTTT. Complete variable domain (other parts from reference TRBV7-9 and TRBJ1-5): DTGVSQNPRHKITKRGQNVTFRCDPISEHNRLYWYRQTLGQGPEFLTYFQNEAQLEKSRLLSDRFSAERPKGSFSTLEIQRTEQGDSAMYLCASSGVGQPQHFGDGTRLSIL.

The V call is TRBV5-1, the J call TRBJ2-3, with 14 nucleotides matching TRBD2. With 4 bases clipped from V and 4 bases from J, the junction kept 5 bases outside the gene matches. From germline, CDR1 is SGHRS and CDR2 YFSETQ. The CDR3 loop spans 16 amino acids. CDR3 sequence (DNA): TGCGCCAGCAGCCGAGGACTAGCGGGGGGACCAGATACGCAGTATTTT. It yields the protein CASSRGLAGGPDTQYF.

This chain joins TRBV19 and TRBJ2-3, with D possibly being TRBD1 (6 bases). CDR1 and CDR2 (germline): LNHDA, SQIVND (reference sequence). Trimming took off 4 bases at V and 3 bases at J, with 11 bases between the two ends. CDR3 length equals 14 residues. CDR3 sequence reads: CASSNRVGTDTQYF. As DNA, the CDR3 is TGTGCCAGTAGTAACAGGGTGGGGACAGATACGCAGTATTTT. The full variable domain, its missing parts supplied by reference TRBV19 and TRBJ2-3, is DGGITQSPKYLFRKEGQNVTLSCEQNLNHDAMYWYRQDPGQGLRLIYYSQIVNDFQKGDIAEGYSVSREKKESFPLTVTSAQKNPTAFYLCASSNRVGTDTQYFGPGTRLTVL.

This clone was picked up one time. The gene calls are TRBV18 and TRBJ1-3, with D hard to call. This CDR3 region has 18 residues. V was cut by 3 bases and J by 0 bases, with 18 bases left in between. The germline gives CDR1 KGHSH, CDR2 LQKENI. CDR3 in DNA: TGTGCCAGCTCACCGTCGAGTAAAGGGAGTAACTCTGGAAACACCATATATTTT. Residues: CASSPSSKGSNSGNTIYF. The variable domain in full, completed from reference TRBV18 and TRBJ1-3, reads NAGVMQNPRHLVRRRGQEARLRCSPMKGHSHVYWYRQLPEEGLKFMVYLQKENIIDESGMPKERFSAEFPKEGPSILRIQQVVRGDSAAYFCASSPSSKGSNSGNTIYFGEGSWLTVV.

The CDR3 sequence: CASSRSGQDQETQYF. In nucleotides, the CDR3 is TGCGCCAGCAGCCGTTCGGGACAGGACCAAGAGACCCAGTACTTC. The V gene is TRBV5-1, the J gene TRBJ2-5; 8 bases align to TRBD1. The CDR3 extends over 15 amino acids. Per the germline V gene, CDR1 is SGHRS and CDR2 is YFSETQ. Unmatched junction bases numbered 5, after V lost 4 bases and J lost 0 bases.

The genes are TRBV28 and TRBJ2-7; 10 bases map to TRBD2. The germline gives CDR1 MDHEN, CDR2 SYDVKM. The CDR3 is 14 amino acids. J gave up 6 bases and V 5 bases, and 7 bases lay outside the gene matches. As DNA, the CDR3 is TGTGCCAGCAGTGCTAGCGGGGGAAGAGGCGAGCAGTACTTC. It encodes CASSASGGRGEQYF.

The rearrangement joins TRBV11-2 to TRBJ2-7; D is unresolved. The CDR3 contains 15 residues. With 2 bases removed from V and 3 bases from J, the gap between germline ends came to 14 bases. The germline V gene encodes CDR1 SGHAT and CDR2 FQNNGV. This CDR3 is CASSLRQILYYEQYF. The CDR3 DNA is TGTGCCAGCAGCTTACGTCAGATCTTATACTACGAGCAGTACTTC.

The chain employs TRBV19 and TRBJ2-7, with D maybe TRBD2 (6 bases). This CDR3 is 13 amino acids long. Germline assignment: CDR1 LNHDA and CDR2 SQIVND (reference sequence). The V and J ends lost 5 bases and 3 bases respectively, with 11 bases between them. CDR3 region: CASSGRGNYEQYF. CDR3 bases: TGTGCCAGTAGTGGCCGGGGGAACTACGAGCAGTACTTC.

The chain carries TRBV19 and TRBJ1-1; D is ambiguous. Deletions cut 7 bases from V and 4 bases from J, with 13 bases between. The CDR3 consists of 13 residues. Looked up from germline, CDR1 is LNHDA and CDR2 is SQIVND (reference sequence). CDR3 loop: CASTSTRGTEAFF. The CDR3 DNA follows: TGTGCCAGTACTTCCACCCGAGGCACTGAAGCTTTCTTT. The full variable domain, completed using reference TRBV19 and TRBJ1-1, is DGGITQSPKYLFRKEGQNVTLSCEQNLNHDAMYWYRQDPGQGLRLIYYSQIVNDFQKGDIAEGYSVSREKKESFPLTVTSAQKNPTAFYLCASTSTRGTEAFFGQGTRLTVV.

The rearrangement links TRBV5-5 to TRBJ2-5, with D possibly being TRBD2 (5 bases). This CDR3 spans 14 amino acids. V was clipped by 4 bases and J by 3 bases, with 13 bases between them. Per the germline V gene, CDR1 is SGHKS and CDR2 is YYEKEE (reference sequence). The CDR3 DNA reads TGTGCCAGCAGCCGAGCTTCCGGGGAAGAGACCCAGTACTTC. Its translation is CASSRASGEETQYF.

Many counts were recorded for this clone. The sample carries other DNA sequences with the same CDR3. The gene calls are TRBV5-1 and TRBJ1-1; D is possibly TRBD1 (5 bases). The germline gives CDR1 SGHRS, CDR2 YFSETQ. Trimming cost V 0 bases and J 1 base, with 13 bases left between them. The CDR3 runs 16 residues. CDR3: CASSLAVSGGNTEAFF. For the CDR3, the DNA is TGCGCCAGCAGCTTGGCCGTCTCGGGGGGGAACACTGAAGCTTTCTTT.

This chain uses TRBV7-2 with TRBJ1-3, with 10 bases matching TRBD1. This CDR3 has 15 residues. J was trimmed by 7 bases and V by 5 bases; bases with no gene match: 8. Germline CDR1 reads SGHTA; CDR2 reads FQGNSA. CDR3 nucleotides: TGTGCCAGCAGCCAACGGGACAGGGGTAGGAACACCATATATTTT. Its protein product is CASSQRDRGRNTIYF.

The CDR3 spells CASEVGASGGRKQFF. The CDR3 nucleotides are TGTGCCAGCGAAGTTGGGGCTAGCGGGGGGCGTAAGCAGTTCTTC. The chain recombines TRBV2 with TRBJ2-1; TRBD2 matches at 11 bases. The CDR3 extends over 15 amino acids. Germline values: CDR1 SNHLY, CDR2 FYNNEI. Trimming cost V 8 bases and J 11 bases; bases outside gene matches: 14. Drawing the rest from reference TRBV2 and TRBJ2-1, the complete variable domain is EPEVTQTPSHQVTQMGQEVILRCVPISNHLYFYWYRQILGQKVEFLVSFYNNEISEKSEIFDDQFSVERPDGSNFTLKIRSTKLEDSAMYFCASEVGASGGRKQFFGPGTRLTVL.

This chain connects TRBV18 to TRBJ2-3; D gene unclear. Germline V gene lookup returns CDR1 KGHSH and CDR2 LQKENI. This CDR3 has 13 amino acids. The V end lost 5 bases, the J end lost 5 bases, and 11 bases lay between the germline ends. CDR3 in amino acids: CASSTTSRDTQYF. The CDR3 region has the DNA TGTGCCAGCTCAACCACGTCGCGAGATACGCAGTATTTT.

This clone was seen once. This rearrangement joins TRBV28 to TRBJ2-2; possible D gene TRBD1, 5 bases. This CDR3 is built from 17 residues. The germline V and J ends were trimmed by 5 bases and 4 bases, with 20 bases remaining between them. Germline V gives CDR1 MDHEN, CDR2 SYDVKM. CDR3 DNA sequence: TGTGCCAGCAGTCCGCAGACAGCTTTAGGCTTCACCGGGGAGCTGTTTTTT. It specifies CASSPQTALGFTGELFF.

The chain recombines TRBV7-2 with TRBJ1-6; 7 positions agree with TRBD1. The CDR3 spans 17 residues. CDR1 is SGHTA and CDR2 is FQGNSA in the germline V gene. V lost 2 bases and J lost 10; bases outside the gene matches: 14. CDR3 DNA sequence: TGTGCCAGCAGCTTACGGCAGGGGACAGAGGGAAGGTCACCCCTCCACTTT. Protein product: CASSLRQGTEGRSPLHF.

Here the CDR3 DNA reads TGTGCCAGCAGCTTAACGGGACAGGGGAGTTTCTCTGAAGCTTTCTTT. Translated: CASSLTGQGSFSEAFF. The chain is built from TRBV7-3 and TRBJ1-1; 10 nucleotides agree with TRBD1. After removal of 0 bases from V and 6 bases from J, the junction contained 7 bases not matched to a gene. Germline-derived CDR1 and CDR2 are SGHTA and FQGTGA. The length of the CDR3 is 16 residues.

This clone has only a few counts. This chain connects TRBV5-4 to TRBJ2-1, with D uncertain. Trimming left V 4 bases short and J 15 bases short, with 14 bases between. Per germline, CDR1 SGHNT and CDR2 YYREEE (reference sequence). The CDR3 extends over 11 amino acids. The CDR3 loop is CASSQNTHLFF. The CDR3 DNA reads as TGTGCCAGCAGCCAAAACACCCATCTGTTCTTC.

The chain carries TRBV18 and TRBJ2-5; TRBD2 agrees at 8 bases. This CDR3 is built from 16 residues. With 0 bases clipped from V and 2 bases from J, the junction kept 5 bases outside the gene matches. CDR1 and CDR2 from the germline V gene are KGHSH and LQKENI. CDR3 sequence: CASSPPLAGPQETQYF. As DNA, the CDR3 is TGTGCCAGCTCACCACCGCTAGCGGGCCCTCAAGAGACCCAGTACTTC. The whole variable domain, filled in from reference TRBV18 and TRBJ2-5, reads NAGVMQNPRHLVRRRGQEARLRCSPMKGHSHVYWYRQLPEEGLKFMVYLQKENIIDESGMPKERFSAEFPKEGPSILRIQQVVRGDSAAYFCASSPPLAGPQETQYFGPGTRLLVL.

A word on this clone: At one end, the junction sequence differs from germline, possibly due to a read error. The chain links TRBV7-7 to TRBJ1-3, with D tentatively TRBD1 (6 bases). The CDR3 loop spans 18 amino acids. CDR1 and CDR2 (germline): SSHAT, FNYEAQ (reference sequence). For the CDR3, the DNA is TGTGCTAGCAGCTTAGGGGTGGCGGCAGGGGAGTCCGGAAACACCATATATTTT. Its protein is CASSLGVAAGESGNTIYF. The full variable domain, completed using reference TRBV7-7 and TRBJ1-3, is GAGVSQSPRYKVTKRGQDVTLRCDPISSHATLYWYQQALGQGPEFLTYFNYEAQPDKSGLPSDRFSAERPEGSISTLTIQRTEQRDSAMYRCASSLGVAAGESGNTIYFGEGSWLTVV.

This clone appeared once. The CDR3 reads CASSLTATGDTSNTGELFF. CDR3 coding DNA: TGTGCCAGCAGCTTAACGGCGACAGGGGATACTTCGAACACCGGGGAGCTGTTTTTT. The chain has TRBV7-3 and TRBJ2-2, with 8 positions matching TRBD1. The CDR3 consists of 19 residues. The germline gives CDR1 SGHTA, CDR2 FQGTGA. After removal of 0 bases from V and 0 bases from J, the junction contained 9 bases not matched to a gene.

The chain employs TRBV19 and TRBJ1-5; D is uncertain. Germline CDR1 reads LNHDA; CDR2 reads SQIVND (reference sequence). The CDR3 has 15 amino acids. Trimming took 0 bases from V and 4 from J, leaving 10 bases between them. The CDR3: CASSIDGRLNQPQHF. The DNA for the CDR3 is TGTGCCAGTAGTATAGATGGCAGACTAAATCAGCCCCAGCATTTT.

This rearrangement joins TRBV11-2 to TRBJ2-3, with D maybe TRBD1 (5 bases). The CDR3 is 15 amino acids. Looked up from germline, CDR1 is SGHAT and CDR2 is FQNNGV. Trimming cost V 3 bases and J 1 base, with 11 bases left between them. The DNA for the CDR3 is TGTGCCAGCAGCTTTACACCACAGGGCACAGATACGCAGTATTTT. It codes for CASSFTPQGTDTQYF.

The rearrangement links TRBV19 to TRBJ1-4, with D possibly being TRBD1 (6 bases). The germline V gene encodes CDR1 LNHDA and CDR2 SQIVND (reference sequence). V lost 6 bases and J 5 bases, leaving 16 bases between the germline ends. This CDR3 spans 15 amino acids. The CDR3 DNA follows: TGTGCCAGTAGCCCCGGGGCAGGGGCCAATGAAAAACTGTTTTTT. Encoded protein: CASSPGAGANEKLFF. The full variable domain, with the rest looked up from reference TRBV19 and TRBJ1-4, is DGGITQSPKYLFRKEGQNVTLSCEQNLNHDAMYWYRQDPGQGLRLIYYSQIVNDFQKGDIAEGYSVSREKKESFPLTVTSAQKNPTAFYLCASSPGAGANEKLFFGSGTQLSVL.

This chain joins TRBV9 and TRBJ2-3; a weak D match, TRBD2 (5 bases). The germline CDR1 and CDR2 sequences are SGDLS and YYNGEE. The CDR3 extends over 12 amino acids. V gave up 1 base and J gave up 6 bases, with 6 bases separating them. The CDR3 loop reads CASSVTGDTQYF. The CDR3 DNA reads as TGTGCCAGCAGCGTAACGGGGGATACGCAGTATTTT.

The J gene is TRBJ2-2, the V gene TRBV5-6; D might be TRBD1 (6 bases). This CDR3 contains 15 residues. Germline V gene sequence: CDR1 SGHDT, CDR2 YYEEEE. The V end was cut by 0 bases, the J end by 7 bases, with 13 bases between. The CDR3 nucleotides read TGTGCCAGCAGCTTGGATACAGGGTTGGGCGGGGAGCTGTTTTTT. This sequence encodes CASSLDTGLGGELFF.

The chain uses TRBV18 and TRBJ2-7, with 9 bases fitting TRBD1. CDR3 size: 13 residues. After removal of 6 bases from V and 6 bases from J, the junction contained 6 bases not matched to a gene. Germline CDR1 and CDR2: KGHSH and LQKENI. The CDR3 sequence is CASSQTGGLEQYF. CDR3 nucleotides: TGTGCCAGCTCCCAAACAGGGGGCCTCGAGCAGTACTTC.